The T cell receptor (beta chain) described here comes from a study of T-cell memory formation after mild COVID-19. This CDR3 region has 11 residues. V was trimmed by 2 bases and J by 6 bases, leaving 2 bases between them. The germline CDR1 and CDR2 sequences are KGHDR and SFDVKD. There are a few counts of this clonotype. TCRdb re-called the 5' RACE reads through MiXCR, storing one row per CDR3 protein. The sample lists 200,000 or so distinct CDR3 sequences, around 9.5% seen once, with roughly 4% in the top ten. The rearrangement uses TRBV24-1 and TRBJ2-3; D ambiguous. This receptor was taken from a man between 18 and 29 years old who had mild COVID-19 (a few samples of this study predate the infection). Cell type and time point are not known. The sample was PBMCs or a T cell subset sorted from them (not recorded which). CDR3 loop: CATSDYDTQYF. The DNA for the CDR3 is TGTGCCACCAGTGATTACGATACGCAGTATTTT.